The sequence of this T cell receptor beta chain was determined in a study of post-analysis software for immune sequencing data. Study context: The cohort encompassed relapsing-remitting, secondary progressive and progressive-relapsing multiple sclerosis disease courses.

Findings of the study overall: Patients carried several TRBV segments more frequently than controls did, and TRBV5-6, TRBV5-1 and TRBV20-1 were among them.

To note about this clonotype: Its antigen is unknown.

V dropped 4 bases and J dropped 8; count of bases not matched to a gene: 8. Germline V gives CDR1 SGHTA, CDR2 FQGTGA. The CDR3 loop spans 14 amino acids. cDNA libraries for TCR beta contained unique molecular identifiers. TCRdb called the PCR reads again in MiXCR, with one record for every CDR3 protein. The table shows about 160,000 distinct CDR3 sequences, with around 36% occurring only once. The chain combines TRBV7-3 with TRBJ2-1; 7 nucleotides agree with TRBD2. This receptor was identified in a girl aged 5 to 17 with multiple sclerosis. The source material was blood, sampled after autologous hematopoietic stem cell transplantation. CDR3 protein: CASSSGLVWDEQFF. The DNA of the CDR3 is TGTGCCAGCAGCTCCGGACTAGTGTGGGATGAGCAGTTCTTC.